This TCR beta chain originates from a study of PD-L1 blockade in urothelial cancer. Study in general: Dosed intravenously at 1,200 mg every 3 weeks, atezolizumab was initiated by patients around 2014. Male sex and bladder-origin urothelial cancer characterized about 85% of the 29 patients. Blood analysis occurred 3 weeks (second dose) and 6 weeks after treatment start. Blood samples had a median of approximately 150,000 T cells, approximately 83,000 unique TCRs, and clonality 0.08 to 0.085.

Some clones are missing from TCRdb's copy, which holds only in-frame ones; the method was immunoSEQ multiplex PCR. The sample has 120,000 or so clones, around 88% seen once. Germline CDR1 reads SGHRS; CDR2 reads YFSETQ. Trimming cost V 4 bases and J 5 bases; bases outside gene matches: 3. This CDR3 region has 15 residues. The time point is: peripheral blood 6 weeks after treatment start. The sequence was obtained from a man aged 50 or older with urothelial cancer. Sample: PBMCs, taken around atezolizumab (anti-PD-L1) treatment. This chain joins TRBV5-1 and TRBJ2-5; 15 bases agree with TRBD2. The CDR3 here is CASSPGLAGGETQYF. The DNA of the CDR3 is TGCGCCAGCAGCCCCGGACTAGCGGGAGGGGAGACCCAGTACTTC.